Listed below are T cell receptor beta chains from one sample, sequenced in a study of glioma-infiltrating T cells. TCRdb recomputed calls from the multiplex PCR reads with MiXCR, one row per CDR3 protein. The sample holds 400,000 or so distinct CDR3 sequences, 41% seen once. Input material: glioma tissue, nonneoplastic brain tissue, or PBMCs (not recorded which). The receptors were gathered from a human donor with low-grade glioma or glioblastoma, undergoing nonglioma brain surgery, or in good health (not recorded which). CDR3s include the opening cysteine and the closing phenylalanine or tryptophan. The order of the fields is D gene, J gene, CDR3 length, V gene, clone size, CDR3 protein, CDR3 DNA. The D gene is left open where the match is weak. Clone size is given for some rows only: seen once, a few or many times, or a class if the clone is expanded.

-	TRBJ1-2	13	TRBV19	-	CASSRTDVYGYTF	TGTGCCAGTAGCCGGACAGACGTCTATGGCTACACCTTC
-	TRBJ2-7	14	TRBV5-1	few	CASSLGRIQYEQYF	TGCGCCAGCAGCTTGGGACGGATCCAGTACGAGCAGTACTTC
-	TRBJ1-1	14	TRBV2	-	CASSESWRNTEAFF	TGTGCCAGCAGTGAATCCTGGCGGAACACTGAAGCTTTCTTT
-	TRBJ2-7	15	TRBV4-1	few	CASSQGLGAGYEQYF	TGCGCCAGCAGCCAAGGTCTGGGGGCAGGATACGAGCAGTACTTC
-	TRBJ2-2	18	TRBV27	-	CASSLSFGRPWWTGELFF	TGTGCCAGCAGCTTGTCGTTTGGGAGGCCCTGGTGGACCGGGGAGCTGTTTTTT
-	TRBJ1-2	16	TRBV28	-	CASSSKLKGGDYGYTF	TGTGCCAGCAGTTCGAAATTAAAGGGGGGGGACTATGGCTACACCTTC
TRBD2	TRBJ2-1	17	TRBV7-2	-	CASSLVTPSGRADEQFF	TGTGCCAGCAGCTTAGTAACTCCTAGCGGGAGGGCCGATGAGCAGTTCTTC
-	TRBJ2-7	13	TRBV7-2	-	CASSSAFSYEQYF	TGTGCCAGCAGCTCAGCGTTTTCCTACGAGCAGTACTTC
TRBD1	TRBJ1-5	19	TRBV28	-	CASSFRDRFVFMGYQPQHF	TGTGCCAGCAGCTTCCGGGACAGGTTTGTCTTTATGGGTTATCAGCCCCAGCATTTT
-	TRBJ2-5	13	TRBV20-1	-	CSARKVARETQYF	TGCAGTGCTAGGAAGGTGGCCCGAGAGACCCAGTACTTC
TRBD2	TRBJ2-7	16	TRBV4-1	-	CASNQGLAGAYYEQYF	TGCGCCAGCAACCAAGGACTGGCGGGAGCCTACTACGAGCAGTACTTC
-	TRBJ1-2	15	TRBV19	-	CASSIGGPALGGYTF	TGTGCCAGTAGTATAGGTGGACCAGCTTTGGGTGGCTACACCTTC
-	TRBJ1-1	11	TRBV7-9	-	CASSSSSATFF	TGTGCCAGCAGCTCCAGTAGTGCGACTTTCTTT
TRBD1	TRBJ2-7	14	TRBV6-6	-	CASSPGQVIREQYF	TGTGCCAGCAGTCCGGGACAGGTAATCCGCGAGCAGTACTTC
TRBD1	TRBJ2-1	11	TRBV6-5	-	CAISRGNEQFF	TGTGCCATCAGCAGGGGGAATGAGCAGTTCTTC
-	TRBJ2-3	16	TRBV28	many	CASTVGSDWSTDTQYF	TGTGCCAGCACCGTAGGATCGGATTGGAGCACAGATACGCAGTATTTT
-	TRBJ2-3	17	TRBV12-3/TRBV12-4	-	CASSLEFGLKGTDTQCF	TGTGCCAGCAGTTTAGAATTCGGACTTAAAGGCACAGATACGCAGTGTTTT
-	TRBJ2-3	13	TRBV27	many	CASSLRSTDTQYF	TGTGCCAGCAGTTTAAGGAGCACAGATACGCAGTATTTT
-	TRBJ1-5	13	TRBV27	many	CASSFGGGGPQHF	TGTGCCAGCAGTTTTGGCGGGGGAGGGCCCCAGCATTTT
-	TRBJ1-2	15	TRBV7-2	-	CARSPHEGTNYGYTF	TGTGCCAGAAGCCCCCACGAGGGGACTAACTATGGCTACACCTTC
-	TRBJ2-3	16	TRBV4-1	-	CASTQAFSTDTDTQYF	TGCGCCAGCACCCAAGCGTTCTCGACGGACACAGATACGCAGTATTTT
-	TRBJ2-5	15	TRBV20-1	-	CSAREPSGTRETQYF	TGCAGTGCTAGAGAACCATCCGGGACACGAGAGACCCAGTACTTC
-	TRBJ2-3	15	TRBV20-1	-	CSELGGAPSTDTQYF	TGCAGCGAACTAGGGGGGGCGCCGTCCACAGATACGCAGTATTTT
-	TRBJ2-1	13	TRBV3-1	-	CASSQNREGEQFF	TGTGCCAGCAGCCAAAACAGGGAGGGTGAGCAGTTCTTC
-	TRBJ2-7	12	TRBV7-2	many	CASSLGFHEQYF	TGTGCCAGCAGCTTAGGATTCCACGAGCAGTACTTC
TRBD2	TRBJ2-6	16	TRBV5-4	few	CASRAGVDSGANVLTF	TGTGCCAGCAGGGCGGGGGTAGACTCTGGGGCCAACGTCCTGACTTTC
-	TRBJ2-3	16	TRBV18	-	CASSPPVSQSTDTQYF	TGTGCCAGCTCACCACCGGTCTCCCAGAGCACAGATACGCAGTATTTT
TRBD1	TRBJ2-1	19	TRBV20-1	-	CSAVDRAGGKGDSYNEQFF	TGCAGTGCTGTGGACAGGGCCGGTGGGAAAGGGGACTCCTACAATGAGCAGTTCTTC
-	TRBJ1-6	14	TRBV28	-	CACQAVSYNSHLRF	TGTGCCTGCCAGGCAGTTTCCTATAATTCACACCTCCGCTTT
-	TRBJ2-2	12	TRBV27	many	CASSLSTGELFF	TGTGCCAGCAGTTTAAGTACCGGGGAGCTGTTTTTT
TRBD2	TRBJ2-3	14	TRBV5-1	many	CASSAGGQVDTQYF	TGCGCCAGCAGTGCGGGGGGTCAAGTGGATACGCAGTATTTT
-	TRBJ2-1	17	TRBV20-1	-	CGARDSRRFSSYNEQFF	TGCGGTGCTAGAGATTCGAGGAGGTTCAGCTCCTACAATGAGCAGTTCTTC
TRBD1	TRBJ2-7	12	TRBV20-1	-	CSAGDRSYEQYF	TGCAGTGCCGGGGACAGAAGTTACGAGCAGTACTTC
-	TRBJ2-3	17	TRBV25-1	-	CASSQEAGRGRADTQYF	TGCGCCAGCAGCCAAGAGGCCGGCAGGGGACGGGCAGATACGCAGTATTTT
-	TRBJ1-2	16	TRBV4-1	few	CASSATLLRGNYGYTF	TGCGCCAGCAGCGCGACGTTACTTCGGGGGAACTATGGCTACACCTTC
-	TRBJ1-4	19	TRBV27	-	CASSRERQSMRATNEKLFF	TGTGCCAGCAGTCGGGAGAGACAGAGCATGAGGGCAACTAATGAAAAACTGTTTTTT
TRBD1	TRBJ1-1	13	TRBV7-3	few	CASSPGTGPEAFF	TGTGCCAGCAGCCCCGGGACAGGGCCTGAAGCTTTCTTT
TRBD1	TRBJ2-7	13	TRBV20-1	many	CSAHGQGAYEQYF	TGCAGTGCTCACGGACAGGGGGCCTACGAGCAGTACTTC
TRBD1	TRBJ2-5	15	TRBV5-6	-	CASSFNGQGEETQYF	TGTGCCAGCAGCTTCAATGGACAGGGGGAAGAGACCCAGTACTTC
TRBD1	TRBJ2-7	16	TRBV7-9	-	CASSWEPGQGGHEQYF	TGTGCCAGCAGCTGGGAGCCGGGACAGGGAGGCCACGAGCAGTACTTC
TRBD2	TRBJ2-2	19	TRBV7-2	-	CASSLARSLAGGLTGELFF	TGTGCCAGCAGCTTAGCTCGATCACTAGCGGGAGGGTTGACCGGGGAGCTGTTTTTT